A selection of T cell receptor beta chains follows, all from one sample in a study of cytotoxic CD8 clonotypes in ibrutinib-treated CLL. Clones were read by immunoSEQ multiplex PCR, and TCRdb kept only the in-frame ones, dropping some. The table has 65,000 to 85,000 clones, 90% seen once. Sequenced here: PBMCs, sampled after 12 months of ibrutinib treatment. These receptors were taken from a human donor with chronic lymphocytic leukemia. Each CDR3 is given with its conserved first and last residue. The order of the fields is CDR3 DNA, CDR3 protein, J gene, D gene, clone size, V gene. A D gene is named only where the DNA matches it firmly. Clone size is given for some rows only: seen once, a few or many times, or a class if the clone is expanded.

TGTGCCAGTAGTCGGGACGGAGGACTCGGGTACGAGCAGTACTTC,CASSRDGGLGYEQYF,TRBJ2-7,-,-,TRBV19
TGTGCCAGCAGTTACTCGTTTCAATCGGTCGAGCAGTACTTC,CASSYSFQSVEQYF,TRBJ2-7,-,-,TRBV6-5
TGCGCCAGCAGTCAACCAGGCCACGTCTGGGATGAAGCTTTCTTT,CASSQPGHVWDEAFF,TRBJ1-1,-,-,TRBV23-1
TGCGCCAGCAGCCCGGGGACTAGCGGGACCCAAGAGACCCAGTACTTC,CASSPGTSGTQETQYF,TRBJ2-5,TRBD2,-,TRBV5-1
TGTGCCAGCAGTAGGGGACAGGGTTTCACTGAAGCTTTCTTT,CASSRGQGFTEAFF,TRBJ1-1,TRBD1,-,TRBV2
TGTGCCAGCAGCCAAGAAGGACTAGCGGGAGTTTCAGATACGCAGTATTTT,CASSQEGLAGVSDTQYF,TRBJ2-3,TRBD2,-,TRBV4-2
TGTGCCAGCAGCCCCGGGGGGCTAGCGTACAATGAGCAGTTCTTC,CASSPGGLAYNEQFF,TRBJ2-1,-,-,TRBV11-3
TGTGCCAGCAGGAATGGGTGGGCAGATACGCAGTATTTT,CASRNGWADTQYF,TRBJ2-3,-,-,TRBV27
TGTGCCAGTAGCCGGGACAGGGGTCACGAGACCCAGTACTTC,CASSRDRGHETQYF,TRBJ2-5,TRBD1,few,TRBV19
TGTGCCAGCAGCCCGGGACTAGCGGGAGGTCTCACCGGGGAGCTGTTTTTT,CASSPGLAGGLTGELFF,TRBJ2-2,TRBD2,-,TRBV7-9
TGTGCCAGCAGCGTACGGGGACGTGTTGTGGGCACTGAAGCTTTCTTT,CASSVRGRVVGTEAFF,TRBJ1-1,-,-,TRBV7-9
TGTGCCAGCAGCTCGAACACCGGGGAGCTGTTTTTT,CASSSNTGELFF,TRBJ2-2,-,-,TRBV7-2
TGTGCCAGCAGCTTAAGGTGGGAGGGCCGCACCGGGGAGCTGTTTTTT,CASSLRWEGRTGELFF,TRBJ2-2,TRBD2,-,TRBV7-6
TGTGCCAGCAGCACCGGAATTAGAACCTACGAGCAGTACTTC,CASSTGIRTYEQYF,TRBJ2-7,-,-,TRBV9
TGTGCCAGTAGTATAGATGGTCCAGGGTTGGTTGGTAGGCAGCCCCAGCATTTT,CASSIDGPGLVGRQPQHF,TRBJ1-5,-,-,TRBV19
TGTGCCAGCAGACGTGGAGAAAGCACAGATACGCAGTATTTT,CASRRGESTDTQYF,TRBJ2-3,-,once,TRBV7-9
TGTGCCAGCAGCCACCTGCGTACGGCTAGCGGGAGCGGATACGAGCAGTACTTC,CASSHLRTASGSGYEQYF,TRBJ2-7,TRBD2,-,TRBV5-8
TGTGCCAGCAGCCAGAGGGCAGGGACAAACACTGAAGCTTTCTTT,CASSQRAGTNTEAFF,TRBJ1-1,-,-,TRBV2
TGTGCCAGTAGTATATTCGCCCGGGGGCAGGGGCGCCTTAGCAATCAGCCCCAGCATTTT,CASSIFARGQGRLSNQPQHF,TRBJ1-5,-,-,TRBV19
TGTGCCAGCAGCCAAGGGGGCGGGGAGCTGTTTTTT,CASSQGGGELFF,TRBJ2-2,-,once,TRBV4-2
TGTGCCAGCAGCCAAGATGGGACTAGCGTACAAGAGACCCAGTACTTC,CASSQDGTSVQETQYF,TRBJ2-5,TRBD2,-,TRBV4-2
TGTGCCAGCAGGATGACAGGACAGAGCACTGAAGCTTTCTTT,CASRMTGQSTEAFF,TRBJ1-1,-,-,TRBV2
TGCGCCAGCAGGGATAGCGGGAGTCCGACAGATACGCAGTATTTT,CASRDSGSPTDTQYF,TRBJ2-3,TRBD2,-,TRBV10-1
TGTGCCGGATTAATAGCGAACACCGGGGAGCTGTTTTTT,CAGLIANTGELFF,TRBJ2-2,-,-,TRBV5-4
TGTGCCAGCAGCCAAGATATCATGGGGATTCCTCAGCCCCAGCATTTT,CASSQDIMGIPQPQHF,TRBJ1-5,-,-,TRBV4-2